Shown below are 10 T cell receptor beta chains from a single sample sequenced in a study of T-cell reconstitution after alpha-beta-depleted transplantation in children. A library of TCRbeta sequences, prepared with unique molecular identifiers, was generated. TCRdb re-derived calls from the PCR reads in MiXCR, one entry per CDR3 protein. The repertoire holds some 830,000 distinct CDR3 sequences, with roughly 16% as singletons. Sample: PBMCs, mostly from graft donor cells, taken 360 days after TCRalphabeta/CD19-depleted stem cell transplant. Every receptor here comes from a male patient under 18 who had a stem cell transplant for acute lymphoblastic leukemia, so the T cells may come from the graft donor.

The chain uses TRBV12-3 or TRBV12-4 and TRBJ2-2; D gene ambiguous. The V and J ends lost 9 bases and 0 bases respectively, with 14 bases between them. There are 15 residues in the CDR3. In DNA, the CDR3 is TGTGCCAGTGCCCGACTGTCCACGAACACCGGGGAGCTGTTTTTT. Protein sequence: CASARLSTNTGELFF.

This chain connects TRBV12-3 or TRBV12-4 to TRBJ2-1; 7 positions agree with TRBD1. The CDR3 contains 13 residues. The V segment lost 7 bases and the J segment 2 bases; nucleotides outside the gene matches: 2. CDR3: CASTGTAYNEQFF. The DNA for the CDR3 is TGTGCCAGCACTGGGACAGCCTACAATGAGCAGTTCTTC.

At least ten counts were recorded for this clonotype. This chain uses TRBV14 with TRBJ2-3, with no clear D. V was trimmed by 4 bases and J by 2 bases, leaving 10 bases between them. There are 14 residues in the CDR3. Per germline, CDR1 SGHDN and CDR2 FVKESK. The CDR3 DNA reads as TGTGCCAGCAGCCCCACGGACCTCACAGATACGCAGTATTTT. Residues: CASSPTDLTDTQYF. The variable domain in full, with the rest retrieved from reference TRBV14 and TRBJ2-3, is EAGVTQFPSHSVIEKGQTVTLRCDPISGHDNLYWYRRVMGKEIKFLLHFVKESKQDESGMPNNRFLAERTGGTYSTLKVQPAELEDSGVYFCASSPTDLTDTQYFGPGTRLTVL.

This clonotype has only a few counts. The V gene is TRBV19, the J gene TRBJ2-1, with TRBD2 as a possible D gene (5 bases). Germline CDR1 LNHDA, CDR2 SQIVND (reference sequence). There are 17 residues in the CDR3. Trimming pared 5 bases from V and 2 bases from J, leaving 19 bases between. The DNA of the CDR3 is TGTGCCAGTAGTCCCCCTGGCAGAAGCGGCGCCTACAATGAGCAGTTCTTC. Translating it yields CASSPPGRSGAYNEQFF.

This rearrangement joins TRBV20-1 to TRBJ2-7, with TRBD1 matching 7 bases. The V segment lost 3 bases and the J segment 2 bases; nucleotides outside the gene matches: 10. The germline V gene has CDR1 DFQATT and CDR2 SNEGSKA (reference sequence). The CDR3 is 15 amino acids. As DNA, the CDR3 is TGCAGTGCTAGTTATAGGGGGCGTCTCCCCTACGAGCAGTACTTC. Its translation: CSASYRGRLPYEQYF.

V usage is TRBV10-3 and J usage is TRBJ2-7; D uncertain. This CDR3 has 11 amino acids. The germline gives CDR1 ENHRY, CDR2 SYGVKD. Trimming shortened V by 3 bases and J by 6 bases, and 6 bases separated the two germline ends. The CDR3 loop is CAISDSSEQYF. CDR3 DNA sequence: TGTGCCATCAGTGATTCGTCCGAGCAGTACTTC.

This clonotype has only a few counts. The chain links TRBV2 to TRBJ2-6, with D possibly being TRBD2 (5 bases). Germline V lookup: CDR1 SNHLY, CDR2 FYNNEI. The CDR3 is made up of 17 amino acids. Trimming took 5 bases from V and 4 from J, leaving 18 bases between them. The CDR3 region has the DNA TGTGCCAGCAGTCCCTTTAGCGTGTCTAACGGGGCCAACGTCCTGACTTTC. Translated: CASSPFSVSNGANVLTF.

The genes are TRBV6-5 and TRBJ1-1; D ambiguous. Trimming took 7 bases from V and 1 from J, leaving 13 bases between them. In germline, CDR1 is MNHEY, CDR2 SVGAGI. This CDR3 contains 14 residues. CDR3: CASTSDVSNTEAFF. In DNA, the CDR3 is TGTGCCAGCACTTCGGACGTCTCGAACACTGAAGCTTTCTTT.

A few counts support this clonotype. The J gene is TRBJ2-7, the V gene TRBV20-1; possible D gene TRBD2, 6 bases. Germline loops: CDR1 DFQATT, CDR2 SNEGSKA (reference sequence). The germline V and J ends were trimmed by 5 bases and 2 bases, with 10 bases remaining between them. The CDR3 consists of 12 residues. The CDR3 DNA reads TGCAGTGCTCCCGGGGGACCCTACGAGCAGTACTTC. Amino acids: CSAPGGPYEQYF.

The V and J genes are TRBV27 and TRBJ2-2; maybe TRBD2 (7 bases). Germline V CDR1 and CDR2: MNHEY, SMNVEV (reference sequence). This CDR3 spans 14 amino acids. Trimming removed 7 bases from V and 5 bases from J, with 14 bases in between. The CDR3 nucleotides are TGTGCCAGCAATGGGGGGGCCGGGACCGGGGAGCTGTTTTTT. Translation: CASNGGAGTGELFF.